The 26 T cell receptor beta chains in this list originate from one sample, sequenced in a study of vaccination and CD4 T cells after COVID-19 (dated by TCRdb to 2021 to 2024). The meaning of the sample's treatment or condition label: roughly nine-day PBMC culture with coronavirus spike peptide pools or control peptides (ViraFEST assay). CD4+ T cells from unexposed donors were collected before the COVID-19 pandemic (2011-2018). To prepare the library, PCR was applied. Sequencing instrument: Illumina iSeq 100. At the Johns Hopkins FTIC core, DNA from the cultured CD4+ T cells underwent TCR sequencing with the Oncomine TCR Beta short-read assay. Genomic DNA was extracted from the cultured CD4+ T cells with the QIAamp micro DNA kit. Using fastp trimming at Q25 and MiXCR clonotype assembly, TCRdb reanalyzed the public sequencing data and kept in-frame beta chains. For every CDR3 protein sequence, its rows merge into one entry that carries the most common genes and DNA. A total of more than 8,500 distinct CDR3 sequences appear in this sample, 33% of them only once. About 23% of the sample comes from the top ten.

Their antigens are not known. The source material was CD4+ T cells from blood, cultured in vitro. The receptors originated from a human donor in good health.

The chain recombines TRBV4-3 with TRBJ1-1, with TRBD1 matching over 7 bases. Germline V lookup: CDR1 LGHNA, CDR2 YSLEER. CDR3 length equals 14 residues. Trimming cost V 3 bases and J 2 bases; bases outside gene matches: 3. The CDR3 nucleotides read TGCGCCAGCAGCCACGGGGACAGAAACACTGAAGCTTTCTTT. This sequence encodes CASSHGDRNTEAFF.

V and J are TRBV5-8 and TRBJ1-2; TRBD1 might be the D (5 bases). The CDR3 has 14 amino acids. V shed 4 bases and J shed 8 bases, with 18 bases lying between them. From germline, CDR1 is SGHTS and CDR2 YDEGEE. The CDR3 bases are TGTGCCAGCAGCCTAATCCGGGGGGGGGAGGGCTACACCTTC. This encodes CASSLIRGGEGYTF.

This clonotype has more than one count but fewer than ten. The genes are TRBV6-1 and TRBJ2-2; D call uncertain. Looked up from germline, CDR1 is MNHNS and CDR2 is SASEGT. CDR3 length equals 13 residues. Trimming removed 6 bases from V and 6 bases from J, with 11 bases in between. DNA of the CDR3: TGTGCCAGCAGCCCCCATGGGCCCGGGGAGCTGTTTTTT. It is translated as CASSPHGPGELFF.

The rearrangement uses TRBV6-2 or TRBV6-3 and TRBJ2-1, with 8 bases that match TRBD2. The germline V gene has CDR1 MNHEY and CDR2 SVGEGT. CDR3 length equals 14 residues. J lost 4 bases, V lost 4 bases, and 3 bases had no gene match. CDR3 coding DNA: TGTGCCAGCAGTTCAACTAGCGGATACAATGAGCAGTTCTTC. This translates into CASSSTSGYNEQFF.

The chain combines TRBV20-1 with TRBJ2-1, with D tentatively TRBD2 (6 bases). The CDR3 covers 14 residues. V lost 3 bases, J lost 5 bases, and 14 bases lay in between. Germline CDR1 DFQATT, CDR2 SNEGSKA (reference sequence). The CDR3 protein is CSASLGLPNNEQFF. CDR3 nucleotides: TGCAGTGCTAGCCTGGGACTGCCGAACAATGAGCAGTTCTTC.

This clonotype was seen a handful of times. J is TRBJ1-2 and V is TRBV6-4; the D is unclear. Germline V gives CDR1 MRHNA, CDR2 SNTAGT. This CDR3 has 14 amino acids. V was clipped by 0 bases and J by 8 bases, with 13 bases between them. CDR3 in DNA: TGTGCCAGCAGTGACTCGAACCGAATGGGAGGCTACACCTTC. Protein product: CASSDSNRMGGYTF.

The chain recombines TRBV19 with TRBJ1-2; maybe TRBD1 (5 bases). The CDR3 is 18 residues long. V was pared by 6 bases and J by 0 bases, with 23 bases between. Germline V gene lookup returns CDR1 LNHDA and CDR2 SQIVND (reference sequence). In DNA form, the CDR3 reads TGTGCCAGTAGCCCCGGGGCGCACAACACTCGAGCTAACTATGGCTACACCTTC. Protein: CASSPGAHNTRANYGYTF.

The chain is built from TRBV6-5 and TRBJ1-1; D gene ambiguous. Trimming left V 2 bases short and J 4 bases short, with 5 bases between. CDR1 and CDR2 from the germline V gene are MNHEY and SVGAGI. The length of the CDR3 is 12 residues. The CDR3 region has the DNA TGTGCCAGCAGTTACGGGAGCACTGAAGCTTTCTTT. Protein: CASSYGSTEAFF.

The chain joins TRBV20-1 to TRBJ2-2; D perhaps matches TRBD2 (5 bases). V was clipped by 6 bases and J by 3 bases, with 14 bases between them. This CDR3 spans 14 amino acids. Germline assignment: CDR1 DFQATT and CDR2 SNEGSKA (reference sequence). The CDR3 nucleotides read TGCAGTGCAGAAGCTAGCACCTACACCGGGGAGCTGTTTTTT. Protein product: CSAEASTYTGELFF.

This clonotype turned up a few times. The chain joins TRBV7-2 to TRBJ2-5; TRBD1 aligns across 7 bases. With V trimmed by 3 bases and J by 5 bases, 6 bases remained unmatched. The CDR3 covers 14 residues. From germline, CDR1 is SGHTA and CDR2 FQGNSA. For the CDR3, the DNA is TGTGCCAGCAGCTTCGACGGGACAGCTGAGACCCAGTACTTC. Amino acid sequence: CASSFDGTAETQYF.

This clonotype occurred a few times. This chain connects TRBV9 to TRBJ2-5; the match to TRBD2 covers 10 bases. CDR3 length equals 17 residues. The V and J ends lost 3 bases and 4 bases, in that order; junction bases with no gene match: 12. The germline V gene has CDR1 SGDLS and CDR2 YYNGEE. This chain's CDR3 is CASSASGSRLYRETQYF. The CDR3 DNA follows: TGTGCCAGCAGCGCTAGCGGGAGTAGGTTGTATAGAGAGACCCAGTACTTC. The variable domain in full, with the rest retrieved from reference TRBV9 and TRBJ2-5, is DSGVTQTPKHLITATGQRVTLRCSPRSGDLSVYWYQQSLDQGLQFLIQYYNGEERAKGNILERFSAQQFPDLHSELNLSSLELGDSALYFCASSASGSRLYRETQYFGPGTRLLVL.

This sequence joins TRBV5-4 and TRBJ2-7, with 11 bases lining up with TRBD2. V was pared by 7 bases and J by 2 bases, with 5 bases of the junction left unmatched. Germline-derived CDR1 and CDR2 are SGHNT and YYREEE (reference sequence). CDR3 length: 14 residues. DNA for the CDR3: TGTGCCAGCGCATTACTAGCGGGGGCCTACGAGCAGTACTTC. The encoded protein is CASALLAGAYEQYF.

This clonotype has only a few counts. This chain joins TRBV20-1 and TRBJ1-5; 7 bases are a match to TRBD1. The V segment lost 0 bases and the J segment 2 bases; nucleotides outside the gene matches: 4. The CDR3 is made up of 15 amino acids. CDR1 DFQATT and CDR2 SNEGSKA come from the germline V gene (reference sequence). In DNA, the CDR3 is TGCAGTGCTAGAGATAGTCAGGGGGGCAATCAGCCCCAGCATTTT. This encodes CSARDSQGGNQPQHF.

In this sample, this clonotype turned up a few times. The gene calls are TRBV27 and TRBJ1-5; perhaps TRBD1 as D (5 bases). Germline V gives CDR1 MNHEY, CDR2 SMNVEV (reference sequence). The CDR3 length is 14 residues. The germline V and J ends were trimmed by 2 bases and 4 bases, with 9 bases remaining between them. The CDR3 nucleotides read TGTGCCAGCAGTTTACGGGGGATAAATCAGCCCCAGCATTTT. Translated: CASSLRGINQPQHF.

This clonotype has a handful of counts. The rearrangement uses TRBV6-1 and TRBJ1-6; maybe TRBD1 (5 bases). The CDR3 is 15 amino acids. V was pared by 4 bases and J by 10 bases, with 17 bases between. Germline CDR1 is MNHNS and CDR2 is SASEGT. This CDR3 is CASSATGTLGSPLHF. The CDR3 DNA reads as TGTGCCAGCAGTGCTACCGGGACTCTAGGATCACCCCTCCACTTT.

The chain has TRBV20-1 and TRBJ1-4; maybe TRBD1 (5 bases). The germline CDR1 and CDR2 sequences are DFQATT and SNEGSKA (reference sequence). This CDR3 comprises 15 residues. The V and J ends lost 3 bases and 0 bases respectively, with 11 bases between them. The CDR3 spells CSARVGTSTNEKLFF. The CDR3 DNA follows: TGCAGTGCTAGGGTTGGGACCTCAACTAATGAAAAACTGTTTTTT.

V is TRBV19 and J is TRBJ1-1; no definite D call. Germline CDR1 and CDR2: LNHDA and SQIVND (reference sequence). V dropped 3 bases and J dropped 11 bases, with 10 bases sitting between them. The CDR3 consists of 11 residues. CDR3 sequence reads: CASSIPRRAFF. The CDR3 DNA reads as TGTGCCAGTAGTATTCCCCGGCGCGCTTTCTTT.

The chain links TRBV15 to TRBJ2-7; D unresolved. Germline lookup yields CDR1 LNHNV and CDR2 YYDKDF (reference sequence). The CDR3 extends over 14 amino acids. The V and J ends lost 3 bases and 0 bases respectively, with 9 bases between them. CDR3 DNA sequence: TGTGCCACCAGCAGGGCCCAAAACTCCTACGAGCAGTACTTC. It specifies CATSRAQNSYEQYF.

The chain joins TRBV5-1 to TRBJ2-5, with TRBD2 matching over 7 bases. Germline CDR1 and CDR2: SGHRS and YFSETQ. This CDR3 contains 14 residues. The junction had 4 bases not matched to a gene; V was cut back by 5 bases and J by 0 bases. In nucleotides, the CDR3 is TGCGCCAGCAGGGCTCTAGCGGACCAAGAGACCCAGTACTTC. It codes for CASRALADQETQYF.

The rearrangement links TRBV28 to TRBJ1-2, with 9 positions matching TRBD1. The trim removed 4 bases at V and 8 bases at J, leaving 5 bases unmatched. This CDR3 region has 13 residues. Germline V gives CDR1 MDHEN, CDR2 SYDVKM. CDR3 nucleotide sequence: TGTGCCAGCAGTTCACCGGACAGGGGAGGCTACACCTTC. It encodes CASSSPDRGGYTF.

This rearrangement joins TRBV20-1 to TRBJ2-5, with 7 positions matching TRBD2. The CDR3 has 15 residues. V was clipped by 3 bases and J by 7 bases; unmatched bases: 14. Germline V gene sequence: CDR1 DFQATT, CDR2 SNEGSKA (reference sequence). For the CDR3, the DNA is TGCAGTGCTAGTAATTTGCGGGGGTATGGGAGGACCCAGTACTTC. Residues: CSASNLRGYGRTQYF.

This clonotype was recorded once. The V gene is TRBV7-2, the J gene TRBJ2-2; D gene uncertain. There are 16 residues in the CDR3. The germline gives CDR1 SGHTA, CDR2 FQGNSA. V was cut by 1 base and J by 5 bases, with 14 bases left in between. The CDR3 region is CASSLVRVSLTGELFF. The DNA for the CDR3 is TGTGCCAGCAGCTTAGTAAGGGTGTCCCTAACCGGGGAGCTGTTTTTT.

CDR3: CAASRDHGDTQYF. Here the CDR3 DNA reads TGTGCCGCCAGCCGGGACCATGGAGATACGCAGTATTTT. The chain combines TRBV10-3 with TRBJ2-3; D is possibly TRBD1 or TRBD2 (5 bases each). Between the trimmed V and J ends, which lost 11 bases and 5 bases, there was a span of 17 bases. Germline loops: CDR1 ENHRY, CDR2 SYGVKD. The CDR3 runs to 13 residues.

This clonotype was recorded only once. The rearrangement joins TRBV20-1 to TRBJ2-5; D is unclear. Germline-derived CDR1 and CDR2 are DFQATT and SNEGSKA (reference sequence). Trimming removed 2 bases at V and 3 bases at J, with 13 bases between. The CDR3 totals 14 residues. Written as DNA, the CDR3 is TGCAGTGCTAGAACCCCCGGCGGAAAAGAGACCCAGTACTTC. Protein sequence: CSARTPGGKETQYF.

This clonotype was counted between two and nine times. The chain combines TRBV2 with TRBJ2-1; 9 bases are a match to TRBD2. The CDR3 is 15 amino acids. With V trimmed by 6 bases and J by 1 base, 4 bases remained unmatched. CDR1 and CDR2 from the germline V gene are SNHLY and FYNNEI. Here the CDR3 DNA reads TGTGCCAGCAGGGAACTAGCGGGTTCCTACAATGAGCAGTTCTTC. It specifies CASRELAGSYNEQFF.

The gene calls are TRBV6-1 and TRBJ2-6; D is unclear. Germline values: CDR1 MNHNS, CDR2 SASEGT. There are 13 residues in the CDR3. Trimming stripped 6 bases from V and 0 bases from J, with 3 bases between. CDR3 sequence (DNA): TGTGCCAGCAGAGACTCTGGGGCCAACGTCCTGACTTTC. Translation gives CASRDSGANVLTF.